This TCR beta chain was captured by sequencing in a study of T cells in Graves' hyperthyroidism and ophthalmopathy (dated by TCRdb to between 2017 and 2020). Context from the whole study: Peripheral blood samples were taken at the time of initial diagnosis, prior to any treatment. To identify distinguishing TCR V-J signatures, a discovery cohort of some 100 patients was used, comprising some 43 with Graves' ophthalmopathy and roughly 60 with stable Graves' hyperthyroidism. Prospective prediction of ophthalmopathy was tested in an independent validation cohort consisting of roughly 20 hyperthyroidism patients and more than 15 patients who later progressed to ophthalmopathy. The 100 discovery patients were divided at random into training and test sets in a 7:3 ratio. The study also compared thyroid tissue and blood T-cell repertoires from 6 or 7 Graves' hyperthyroidism patients. Following sampling, methimazole starting at 30 mg daily was given to hyperthyroidism patients, and high-dose intravenous methylprednisolone was given to ophthalmopathy patients. The paper describes TCR Vbeta CDR3 sequencing of 130 to 150 peripheral blood samples, made up of 43 ophthalmopathy patients, around 78 hyperthyroidism patients and 17 progressor patients. Broader findings and caveats from the paper: In validation, the model predicted progression to ophthalmopathy a median of roughly 6.5 months before onset, with roughly 70% sensitivity and around 76% specificity. Blood samples also contained most of the expanded thyroid clonotypes (frequency above 0.001), which suggests that blood repertoires may reflect thyroid immune responses. A model built on a 13 V-J signature distinguished ophthalmopathy from stable hyperthyroidism, reaching 85% to 90% sensitivity and about 81% specificity in cross-validation and 80%/75% in testing. No statistical method was used to fix the sample size in advance, and group allocation was not hidden from the investigators.

In the ophthalmopathy patients, disease was moderately to severely active, with a Clinical Activity Score of 3 or more, a NOSPECS grade of 4 or more, and a duration of less than 3 months. The study excluded patients with uncontrolled infections, other autoimmune diseases, pregnancy or lactation. Diagnoses relied on clinical symptoms, serum thyroxine and TRAb, thyroid ultrasound and orbital computed tomography. Ficoll-Paque density gradient centrifugation was used to isolate PBMCs from approximately 11 ml of fresh peripheral blood. Total RNA was extracted using Trizol reagent, and RNA quality was assessed on an Agilent 2100 Bioanalyzer. Amplification of TCR beta CDR3 regions was carried out from RNA transcripts. The TCR CDR3 was subjected to a first round of RT-PCR using the HTBI primer set and the Qiagen OneStep RT-PCR kit. Libraries were constructed in a second round of multiplex PCR, after which size selection and purification were carried out. Sequencing of the libraries was done on an Illumina HiSeq2000 using paired-end 100 bp reads. Regarding the original processing steps: SOAPnuke was used to process the raw data, removing reads that contained adapters or uncalled bases, had a mean Phred below 15, or lacked an exact match to the constant primer or identifier. High-quality paired reads were merged with COPE v1.2.5, and unique nucleotide sequences were defined as clonotypes. MiTCR v1.1 was used to align clonotypes to the IMGT TRBV, TRBD and TRBJ reference segments. Analysis was restricted to V-J combinations with a frequency above 0.0001, which covered roughly 99% of repertoires. The TCS score was defined as F50 (clonal expansion) divided by E x V (chaos), with BLOSUM62-based TCRdist calculated between CDR3 peptides within each V-J. Welch's t-statistics and random forest reduced just over 500 V-J features to roughly 13, which were used in a naive Bayes classifier (R e1071). The public reads were quality trimmed at Q25 with fastp and then assembled into clones with MiXCR by TCRdb, keeping productive beta chains. Each entry is one CDR3 protein sequence, shown with its most common DNA and genes. Here the V and J calls rest on TCRdb's processing, not on the authors' analysis. The sample table holds about 530,000 distinct CDR3 sequences, of which roughly a sixth were seen once. Of the sample, 17% is held by the ten largest clones.

This clonotype was observed many times. Its antigen has not been determined. Per-nucleotide qualities are absent, and no much larger clonotype sits a single base away. Between the V and J ends, shortened by 7 bases and 6 bases respectively, the junction contains 19 bases. As encoded in the germline V gene, CDR1 is MDHEN while CDR2 is SYDVKM. The CDR3 runs 14 amino acids, cysteine and phenylalanine included. Left in the record is the CDR3 DNA by itself, 42 bases read in frame from the first base. The V and J genes are TRBV28 and TRBJ2-7; matching of 6 bases hints at TRBD1 as the D gene. This receptor was obtained from a woman aged 18-35 years with Graves' ophthalmopathy. Sequenced input: blood. The nucleotides read TGTGCCAGCATCGAGACAGGCCCTATGTGCGAGCAGTACTTC. Translated, this gives CASIETGPMCEQYF.